A single sample gave rise to the 10 T cell receptor beta chains below, sequenced in a study of shared clonotypes between healthy human individuals. This table comes from immunoSEQ multiplex PCR, and its TCRdb copy is limited to in-frame clones, with some not included. The profile shows about 2,500,000 clones, more than 80% of them singletons. Material: naive CD4+ T cells sorted from blood. Sample subset: CD45RA+ positively selected. The origin of the receptors is a man aged 18 to 29 in good health.

The chain is built from TRBV30 and TRBJ2-5; perhaps TRBD1 as D (5 bases). The V end lost 4 bases, the J end lost 5 bases, and 14 bases lay between the germline ends. This CDR3 contains 13 residues. Germline V gene lookup returns CDR1 GTSNPN and CDR2 SVGIG (reference sequence). The CDR3 nucleotides read TGTGCCTGGATGGGGCGTAAGGCGGAGACCCAGTACTTC. Protein: CAWMGRKAETQYF.

J is TRBJ2-5 and V is TRBV28, with D uncertain. CDR3 length: 18 amino acids. Germline values: CDR1 MDHEN, CDR2 SYDVKM. Trimming removed 4 bases from V and 0 bases from J, with 21 bases in between. CDR3 nucleotide sequence: TGTGCCAGCAGTTCCCCCGCCCTAAGCTCGGTGTACCAAGAGACCCAGTACTTC. It specifies CASSSPALSSVYQETQYF.

This sequence joins TRBV12-1 and TRBJ2-1; the table's D call, TRBD2, was not checked against the DNA. TRBV12-1 is flagged as a pseudogene. This CDR3 spans 20 amino acids. The CDR3 is CASSTHLPIPVAGDYNEQFF. In DNA, the CDR3 is TGTGCCAGCAGCACCCACCTGCCCATCCCCGTGGCGGGGGACTACAATGAGCAGTTCTTC.

Details on this clone: The identical CDR3 is also encoded by other nucleotide sequences in the sample. The rearrangement links TRBV18 to TRBJ2-6; 12 bases match TRBD1. J gave up 1 base and V 3 bases, and 4 bases lay outside the gene matches. Germline CDR1 KGHSH, CDR2 LQKENI. The CDR3 consists of 18 residues. This CDR3 is CASSPPGQGASGANVLTF. The CDR3 region has the DNA TGTGCCAGCTCACCTCCGGGACAGGGGGCTTCTGGGGCCAACGTCCTGACTTTC.

The chain combines TRBV30 with TRBJ2-7; D unclear. In germline, CDR1 is GTSNPN, CDR2 SVGIG (reference sequence). The V end lost 1 base, the J end lost 2 bases, and 9 bases lay between the germline ends. The CDR3 extends over 13 amino acids. CDR3 bases: TGTGCCTGGAGTGCGGGTCCCCCCTACGAGCAGTACTTC. Its translation is CAWSAGPPYEQYF.

V is TRBV9 and J is TRBJ2-5, with unresolved D. Germline assignment: CDR1 SGDLS and CDR2 YYNGEE. V was clipped by 4 bases and J by 2 bases, with 18 bases between them. The CDR3 consists of 16 residues. The CDR3 region has the DNA TGTGCCAGCAGCCCACAACCCCCCGGTGGGCAAGAGACCCAGTACTTC. As protein: CASSPQPPGGQETQYF. Based on the CDR3 plus reference TRBV9 and TRBJ2-5, the full variable domain is DSGVTQTPKHLITATGQRVTLRCSPRSGDLSVYWYQQSLDQGLQFLIQYYNGEERAKGNILERFSAQQFPDLHSELNLSSLELGDSALYFCASSPQPPGGQETQYFGPGTRLLVL.

The chain is built from TRBV14 and TRBJ2-7; D perhaps matches TRBD1 (6 bases). V shed 5 bases and J shed 1 base, with 9 bases lying between them. CDR3 size: 13 residues. The V gene's germline CDR1 is SGHDN and CDR2 FVKESK. As DNA, the CDR3 is TGTGCCAGCAGCTTAGGGGGATCCTACGAGCAGTACTTC. It codes for CASSLGGSYEQYF. Combining the CDR3 with reference TRBV14 and TRBJ2-7 gives the whole variable domain EAGVTQFPSHSVIEKGQTVTLRCDPISGHDNLYWYRRVMGKEIKFLLHFVKESKQDESGMPNNRFLAERTGGTYSTLKVQPAELEDSGVYFCASSLGGSYEQYFGPGTRLTVT.

The genes are TRBV25-1 and TRBJ2-5; D unresolved. The closer fit of TRBJ2-7 to the DNA end suggests the J call may be wrong. This CDR3 has 10 residues. Per germline, CDR1 MGHDK and CDR2 SYGVNS. The CDR3 region has the DNA TGTGCCAGCGCTAACTACGAGCAGTACTTC. Protein product: CASANYEQYF.

This clone was seen a handful of times. The rearrangement joins TRBV28 to TRBJ1-5; the D is unclear. Trimming removed 4 bases from V and 0 bases from J, with 7 bases in between. This CDR3 spans 14 amino acids. The germline V gene has CDR1 MDHEN and CDR2 SYDVKM. CDR3: CASSSGDSNQPQHF. The CDR3 DNA is TGTGCCAGCAGTTCGGGCGATAGCAATCAGCCCCAGCATTTT.

The chain uses TRBV7-8 and TRBJ1-1; no definite D call. Per the germline V gene, CDR1 is SGHVS and CDR2 is FQNEAQ. The CDR3 spans 13 residues. V was pared by 7 bases and J by 1 base, with 10 bases between. CDR3 in amino acids: CASTAVKNTEAFF. The CDR3 DNA sequence: TGTGCCAGCACGGCAGTCAAGAACACTGAAGCTTTCTTT.